The 28 T cell receptor beta chains below all came from one sample that was sequenced in a study of PD-L1 blockade in urothelial cancer. Assay used: immunoSEQ multiplex PCR; TCRdb lists only in-frame clones, some missing. In the table there are some 1,600 clones, around 33% of which are singletons. Sequenced here: tumor tissue, sampled before atezolizumab (anti-PD-L1) treatment. The origin of the receptors is an older woman with urothelial cancer.

The chain couples TRBV19 to TRBJ1-5, with 8 bases identical to TRBD1. J was trimmed by 6 bases and V by 8 bases; bases with no gene match: 6. The CDR3 extends over 13 amino acids. Germline CDR1 reads LNHDA; CDR2 reads SQIVND (reference sequence). The CDR3 DNA follows: TGTGCCAGTTTTGGACAGGGAGTTCAGCCCCAGCATTTT. Translated, it gives CASFGQGVQPQHF.

This chain joins TRBV6-8 and TRBJ2-3; D not resolved. V gave up 6 bases and J gave up 9 bases, with 13 bases separating them. This CDR3 comprises 12 residues. The germline CDR1 and CDR2 sequences are MNHGY and SAAAGT. CDR3 DNA: TGTGCCAGCAGCAAAGGCGTAGGAACGCAGTATTTT. This encodes CASSKGVGTQYF.

J is TRBJ2-3 and V is TRBV6-8; D uncertain. Germline assignment: CDR1 MNHGY and CDR2 SAAAGT. The V end was cut by 5 bases, the J end by 3 bases, with 12 bases between. The CDR3 length is 14 residues. The CDR3 nucleotides are TGTGCCAGCAGTCTTTCTAGAGGTACAGATACGCAGTATTTT. Protein product: CASSLSRGTDTQYF.

This clone is large within its sample. The chain recombines TRBV28 with TRBJ2-1; no reliable D call. V lost 5 bases, J lost 1 base, and 12 bases lay in between. Germline CDR1 and CDR2: MDHEN and SYDVKM. The CDR3 consists of 15 residues. The CDR3 nucleotides are TGTGCCAGCAGTCTAGAGGCGGCTTCCTACAATGAGCAGTTCTTC. As protein: CASSLEAASYNEQFF.

Of note for this clone: One end of the junction is discordant with germline, which a read error may explain. The rearrangement uses TRBV23-1 and TRBJ1-3; 8 bases agree with TRBD1. TRBV23-1 is placed among ORFs of uncertain function. The CDR3 length is 22 residues. CDR3: CDSSQFKRTGNLRKSSGNTIYF. The DNA of the CDR3 is TGCGACAGCAGTCAATTCAAGAGGACAGGGAATTTAAGAAAAAGCTCTGGAAACACCATATATTTT.

This chain connects TRBV19 to TRBJ1-6; D is possibly TRBD1 (5 bases). V dropped 5 bases and J dropped 8 bases, with 22 bases sitting between them. The CDR3 is made up of 17 amino acids. CDR1 and CDR2 from the germline V gene are LNHDA and SQIVND (reference sequence). CDR3 nucleotide sequence: TGTGCCAGTAGTGGGGGTCTTACTCCCCGGCCGGATTCACCCCTCCACTTT. It specifies CASSGGLTPRPDSPLHF.

Only a few counts were recorded for this clone. The genes are TRBV9 and TRBJ2-4; TRBD2 aligns across 7 bases. In germline, CDR1 is SGDLS, CDR2 YYNGEE. J gave up 4 bases and V 3 bases, and 10 bases lay outside the gene matches. The CDR3 sequence is 16 residues long. Here the CDR3 reads CASSALGTNGKNIQYF. The CDR3 DNA reads as TGTGCCAGCAGCGCCTTAGGGACTAACGGAAAAAACATTCAGTACTTC.

The chain uses TRBV9 and TRBJ2-7, with 8 positions matching TRBD1. Germline V CDR1 and CDR2: SGDLS, YYNGEE. The CDR3 consists of 13 residues. Trimming cost V 3 bases and J 6 bases; bases outside gene matches: 5. CDR3 residues: CASSATDRGEQYF. CDR3 nucleotides: TGTGCCAGCAGCGCAACAGACAGGGGCGAGCAGTACTTC.

This clone was seen more than once but under ten times. The rearrangement links TRBV11-3 to TRBJ2-6, with D possibly matching TRBD2 (6 bases). The CDR3 is 18 residues long. In germline, CDR1 is SGHNT, CDR2 YENEEA. V was shortened by 5 bases and J by 0 bases, with 17 bases between the two germline ends. The CDR3 nucleotides are TGTGCCAGCAGCCGCGTGTCGGGGGAGAGCTCTGGGGCCAACGTCCTGACTTTC. This gives the protein CASSRVSGESSGANVLTF.

The CDR3 DNA reads as TGCGCCAGCAGCCCGCCGGGAAATTCCTACGAGCAGTACTTC. Translated, it gives CASSPPGNSYEQYF. V and J are TRBV5-1 and TRBJ2-7; D possibly corresponds to TRBD2 (5 bases). Germline lookup yields CDR1 SGHRS and CDR2 YFSETQ. Between the trimmed V and J ends, which lost 4 bases and 1 base, there was a span of 12 bases. This CDR3 contains 14 residues.

V and J are TRBV15 and TRBJ1-1; TRBD1 is a possible D gene (6 bases). V was cut by 0 bases and J by 11 bases, with 16 bases left in between. Germline assignment: CDR1 LNHNV and CDR2 YYDKDF (reference sequence). The CDR3 is made up of 14 amino acids. The CDR3 DNA sequence: TGTGCCACCAGCAGAGATCACCCAGGGGTCGGTGCTTTCTTT. Amino acid sequence: CATSRDHPGVGAFF. Using reference TRBV15 and TRBJ1-1 for the parts outside the CDR3, the full variable domain is DAMVIQNPRYQVTQFGKPVTLSCSQTLNHNVMYWYQQKSSQAPKLLFHYYDKDFNNEADTPDNFQSRRPNTSFCFLDIRSPGLGDTAMYLCATSRDHPGVGAFFGQGTRLTVV.

This clone has only a few counts. V usage is TRBV11-3 and J usage is TRBJ2-7; weak D call: TRBD2 (5 bases). V was clipped by 1 base and J by 0 bases, with 10 bases between them. This CDR3 spans 15 amino acids. The V gene's germline CDR1 is SGHNT and CDR2 YENEEA. CDR3 in DNA: TGTGCCAGCAGCTTAGGAAGCGGAAACTCCTACGAGCAGTACTTC. Its protein is CASSLGSGNSYEQYF.

The V call is TRBV19, the J call TRBJ2-1, with D possibly matching TRBD2 (5 bases). The CDR3 covers 14 residues. Germline CDR1 and CDR2: LNHDA and SQIVND (reference sequence). V was cut by 7 bases and J by 8 bases, with 18 bases left in between. CDR3 sequence: CASNPRGAVDEQFF. The DNA of the CDR3 is TGTGCCAGTAATCCACGGGGTGCCGTAGATGAGCAGTTCTTC.

V is TRBV29-1 and J is TRBJ2-5; 8 positions agree with TRBD2. Germline-derived CDR1 and CDR2 are SQVTM and ANQGSEA. The CDR3 is 14 amino acids. Losses at the gene ends were 0 bases for V and 6 bases for J; bases not matched to a gene: 6. The CDR3 DNA reads TGCAGCGTTGAAGATAGAAGCGGGAGTCAGACCCAGTACTTC. This gives the protein CSVEDRSGSQTQYF.

The V call is TRBV15, the J call TRBJ2-2; TRBD1 agrees at 11 bases. Losses at the gene ends were 3 bases for V and 2 bases for J; bases not matched to a gene: 5. CDR1 and CDR2 (germline): LNHNV, YYDKDF (reference sequence). The CDR3 spans 17 residues. Here the CDR3 DNA reads TGTGCCACCAGCAGGAAAGGACAGGGGGCAAACACCGGGGAGCTGTTTTTT. Its translation is CATSRKGQGANTGELFF.

The chain is built from TRBV14 and TRBJ1-6; D not resolved. The CDR3 loop spans 15 amino acids. Germline CDR1 SGHDN, CDR2 FVKESK. V was pared by 4 bases and J by 0 bases, with 7 bases between. CDR3 protein: CASSPPGSYNSPLHF. The CDR3 bases are TGTGCCAGCAGCCCGCCTGGCTCCTATAATTCACCCCTCCACTTT.

CDR3 residues: CASSSTGTGRHEQYF. The CDR3, as DNA: TGTGCCAGCAGTTCCACCGGGACAGGAAGACACGAGCAGTACTTC. The V call is TRBV6-8, the J call TRBJ2-7; TRBD1 agrees at 8 bases. Germline V gene sequence: CDR1 MNHGY, CDR2 SAAAGT. The CDR3 extends over 15 amino acids. V lost 4 bases, J lost 5 bases, and 10 bases stayed unmatched.

This clone was counted a few times. This chain connects TRBV9 to TRBJ2-1, with no clear D. CDR3 length equals 13 residues. Germline CDR1 and CDR2: SGDLS and YYNGEE. V lost 0 bases and J lost 7, with 8 bases in between. The CDR3 loop is CASSVGHDNEQFF. CDR3 coding DNA: TGTGCCAGCAGCGTAGGTCATGATAATGAGCAGTTCTTC.

The V gene is TRBV6-8, the J gene TRBJ2-7, with 10 bases that match TRBD1. Germline assignment: CDR1 MNHGY and CDR2 SAAAGT. V was clipped by 11 bases and J by 6 bases; unmatched bases: 10. The CDR3 loop spans 13 amino acids. CDR3 sequence: CAGGRQGAGEQYF. In DNA form, the CDR3 reads TGTGCCGGGGGGAGACAGGGGGCCGGCGAGCAGTACTTC.

This chain joins TRBV11-3 and TRBJ2-5, with D perhaps matching TRBD2 (6 bases). V shed 1 base and J shed 4 bases, with 10 bases lying between them. The CDR3 runs 14 residues. Germline CDR1 is SGHNT and CDR2 is YENEEA. In DNA form, the CDR3 reads TGTGCCAGCAGCTTAGGCCTAGCGCCAGAGACCCAGTACTTC. It translates to CASSLGLAPETQYF.

This clone was counted once. The J gene is TRBJ2-1, the V gene TRBV29-1; 9 nucleotides match TRBD2. Trimming cost V 6 bases and J 4 bases; bases outside gene matches: 13. This CDR3 region has 16 residues. The germline gives CDR1 SQVTM, CDR2 ANQGSEA. The CDR3 DNA is TGCAGCGTCACCTCGGGGCTAGCGGGGAGTTACAATGAGCAGTTCTTC. Protein sequence: CSVTSGLAGSYNEQFF.

By sample fraction, this clone is medium-sized. V and J are TRBV11-3 and TRBJ2-5, with 12 nucleotides matching TRBD2. This CDR3 has 15 residues. V lost 5 bases, J lost 2 bases, and 3 bases stayed unmatched. Per germline, CDR1 SGHNT and CDR2 YENEEA. CDR3 DNA sequence: TGTGCCAGCAGCCCAGGACTAGCGGGACAAGAGACCCAGTACTTC. Its protein is CASSPGLAGQETQYF.

This clone has more than one count but fewer than ten. The genes are TRBV11-3 and TRBJ2-2; D is uncertain. Germline values: CDR1 SGHNT, CDR2 YENEEA. V shed 5 bases and J shed 6 bases, with 19 bases lying between them. The CDR3 sequence is 16 residues long. This CDR3 reads CASSAFLGTFPGELFF. Here the CDR3 DNA reads TGTGCCAGCAGCGCATTTTTGGGAACCTTTCCCGGGGAGCTGTTTTTT.

The gene calls are TRBV15 and TRBJ2-5; tentative D call: TRBD1 (5 bases). Trimming cost V 0 bases and J 4 bases, with 9 bases left between them. Germline-derived CDR1 and CDR2 are LNHNV and YYDKDF (reference sequence). This CDR3 comprises 14 residues. The chain's CDR3 is CATSRDPRAETQYF. The CDR3 DNA is TGTGCCACCAGCAGAGATCCCAGGGCAGAGACCCAGTACTTC.

The genes are TRBV11-3 and TRBJ2-3, with D hard to call. This CDR3 has 14 residues. With 2 bases removed from V and 4 bases from J, the gap between germline ends came to 10 bases. The germline CDR1 and CDR2 sequences are SGHNT and YENEEA. Written as DNA, the CDR3 is TGTGCCAGCAGCTTATCGCCCAGTCCAGATACGCAGTATTTT. Amino acids: CASSLSPSPDTQYF.

The gene calls are TRBV6-8 and TRBJ2-3; D is unclear. The CDR3 sequence is 12 residues long. Germline V lookup: CDR1 MNHGY, CDR2 SAAAGT. V was pared by 5 bases and J by 4 bases, with 7 bases between. DNA of the CDR3: TGTGCCAGCAGTAAATTGTCAGATACGCAGTATTTT. It specifies CASSKLSDTQYF.

The chain has TRBV7-5 and TRBJ1-1; the D call in the table, TRBD1, was not verified against the DNA. TRBV7-5 is listed as a pseudogene. CDR3 length equals 16 residues. The CDR3 is CASSLNTRPQGTEAFF. In nucleotides, the CDR3 is TGTGCCAGCAGCTTAAATACAAGGCCCCAGGGCACTGAAGCTTTCTTT.

The CDR3 loop reads CASSSLLIPRGYTF. In DNA form, the CDR3 reads TGTGCCAGCAGCAGCTTATTAATCCCCAGGGGCTACACCTTC. The genes are TRBV11-3 and TRBJ1-2, with no clear D. The CDR3 spans 14 residues. Per the germline V gene, CDR1 is SGHNT and CDR2 is YENEEA. The ends were cut back, 5 bases at V and 8 bases at J, with 18 bases in the middle.